This TCR beta chain was documented in a study of cytomegalovirus exposure and HLA in healthy donors. Whole-study findings and limits: A later analysis revealed that TCR association rates differed between HLA loci, peaking at DRB1 and bottoming out at HLA-C. As immune exposure information, only CMV serostatus was available. Later work showed greater clonal expansion in HLA-associated TCR beta chains than in equally common others.

With 60 Vbeta and 13 Jbeta primers, the PCR was carried out. Clones were read by immunoSEQ multiplex PCR, and TCRdb kept only the in-frame ones, dropping some. The top ten hold about 7.3% of the sample, which has 250,000 or so clones, about 80% seen once. This CDR3 has 15 amino acids. Germline trimming cut 1 base from V and 6 bases from J; bases unmatched to any gene: 6. The germline V gene has CDR1 SGHRS and CDR2 YFSETQ. A remark on this clone: Its antigen is not identified.

The sequence was collected from a woman aged 60 to 75 in good health and CMV-seropositive. The chain joins TRBV5-1 to TRBJ2-1; TRBD1 aligns across 8 bases. Material: PBMCs. The CDR3 DNA is TGCGCCAGCAGCTTGCTTCAGGGGGCGGGCAATGAGCAGTTCTTC. It translates to CASSLLQGAGNEQFF. The complete variable domain, with remaining parts taken from reference TRBV5-1 and TRBJ2-1, reads KAGVTQTPRYLIKTRGQQVTLSCSPISGHRSVSWYQQTPGQGLQFLFEYFSETQRNKGNFPGRFSGRQFSNSRSEMNVSTLELGDSALYLCASSLLQGAGNEQFFGPGTRLTVL.